This TCR beta chain was sequenced during a study of blood T cell repertoires in COVID-19 (TCRdb year 2020). In the study overall: The collaborator samples originated in the United States, Italy and Spain and spanned the acute and convalescent phases of COVID-19. Where available, HLA class I and class II types were obtained from metadata supplied by the sample provider rather than from assay-based typing. The material from the prospective study consisted of cDNA or gDNA derived from T cells, B-cell-depleted T cells, or PBMCs. The repertoires were made available in a free public database intended to serve as a resource for research on the immune response to SARS-CoV-2. Sample metadata almost always included a de-identified subject ID, COVID-19 status, age in years and sex. The samples were drawn from the first 160 participants of the ongoing ImmuneRACE study and from 1,254 subjects provided by 6 global collaborators. Deeply sampled blood TCRbeta repertoires from subjects exposed to, actively infected with, or recovered from COVID-19 were included in the dataset. The research as a whole found: How much clinical and demographic metadata was included differed by source and by participant, and the metadata was provided uncurated.

Collaborating institutions collected whole blood in K2EDTA tubes following their own protocols. Collaborator samples were shipped for TCRbeta analysis as frozen whole blood, isolated PBMCs, or DNA extracted from either sample type. For this clone: Its cognate antigen has yet to be identified. No base quality information exists; no much larger clone differs at one position.

TCRbeta CDR3 regions were amplified from genomic DNA by means of the immunoSEQ Assay, a bias-controlled multiplex PCR. As for the original processing: Nucleated cell counts per sample were estimated from amplification of reference gene primers within the assay. Sequence reads were collapsed and filtered to measure the absolute abundance of every unique TCRbeta CDR3 rearrangement. For each sample, productive Simpson clonality was calculated by taking the square root of Simpson's diversity index across productive rearrangements. Drawn from immuneACCESS, this table holds only the in-frame rearrangements with V and J called that TCRdb kept. Clones are partly lost; checked studies trace under half to an unresolved V gene and leave the rest unexplained. The V and J calls and clone size come from that table; D and trimming were worked out from the DNA. A total of more than 35,000 clones appear in this sample, 80% to 90% of them only once. 6.2% of the sample is taken by the ten largest.

Trimming costs V 3 bases and J 3 bases, and their ends lie 8 bases apart. Counted from cysteine to phenylalanine, this CDR3 has 13 amino acids. Only CDR3 DNA remains: 39 bases, in frame from the first base. CDR1 is given as SGHRS and CDR2 as YFSETQ, both from the germline V gene. The clonotype originates from a human donor in a cohort sampled during active COVID-19. The sequence joins TRBV5-1 to TRBJ2-3; the best D guess is TRBD1, with 6 bases matching. The sample was peripheral blood. CDR3 loop: CASSYTGTDTQYF. The nucleotides are TGCGCCAGCAGCTATACAGGGACAGATACGCAGTATTTT.